Below, one TCR beta chain is given with its context. As defined, naive CD8 cells were CD45RO-negative and positively selected for CCR7, with terminally differentiated effector memory CD45RA+ cells excluded. The sample comes from a study of shared clonotypes between healthy human individuals. Here immunoSEQ multiplex PCR was the method, and the copy in TCRdb shows in-frame clones only, minus some. The profile covers about 2.1 million clones, with around 95% appearing a single time and more than 1.5% taken by the ten largest. The V gene end was trimmed by 3 bases and the J gene end by 3 bases; junction bases not matched to a gene: 10. CDR1 and CDR2 from the germline V gene are KGHSH and LQKENI. This CDR3 has 17 residues.

The sequence came from a man between 18 and 29 years old in good health. Some clones in this sample may be carry-over from other donors' samples. Material: naive CD8+ T cells from PBMCs. The gene calls are TRBV18 and TRBJ2-2; 7 bases are a match to TRBD2. The CDR3 nucleotides read TGTGCCAGCTCACCTGGACTAGAGCGGGACTACACCGGGGAGCTGTTTTTT. As protein: CASSPGLERDYTGELFF.